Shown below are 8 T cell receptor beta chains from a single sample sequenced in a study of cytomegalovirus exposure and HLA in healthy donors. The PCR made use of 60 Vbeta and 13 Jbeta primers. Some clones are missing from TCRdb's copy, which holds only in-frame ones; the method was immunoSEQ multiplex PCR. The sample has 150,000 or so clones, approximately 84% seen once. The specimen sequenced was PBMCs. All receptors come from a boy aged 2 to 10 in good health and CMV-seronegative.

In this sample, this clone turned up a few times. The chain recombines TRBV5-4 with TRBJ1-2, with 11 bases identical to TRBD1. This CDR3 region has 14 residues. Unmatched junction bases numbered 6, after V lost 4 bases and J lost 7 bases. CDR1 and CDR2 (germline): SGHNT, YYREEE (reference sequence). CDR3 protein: CASSSEDRGPGYTF. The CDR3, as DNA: TGTGCCAGCAGCAGCGAGGACAGGGGGCCTGGCTACACCTTC. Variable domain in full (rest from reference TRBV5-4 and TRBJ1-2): ETGVTQSPTHLIKTRGQQVTLRCSSQSGHNTVSWYQQALGQGPQFIFQYYREEENGRGNFPPRFSGLQFPNYSSELNVNALELDDSALYLCASSSEDRGPGYTFGSGTRLTVV.

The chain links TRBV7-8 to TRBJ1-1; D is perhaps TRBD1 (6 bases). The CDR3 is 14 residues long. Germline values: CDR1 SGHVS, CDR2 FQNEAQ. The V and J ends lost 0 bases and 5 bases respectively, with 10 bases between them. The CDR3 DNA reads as TGTGCCAGCAGCTTAGCTTACAGGGTAACTGAAGCTTTCTTT. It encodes CASSLAYRVTEAFF.

CDR3 sequence: CASRAGRDTEAFF. CDR3 nucleotides: TGTGCCAGCAGAGCCGGGAGGGACACTGAAGCTTTCTTT. V and J are TRBV28 and TRBJ1-1; D gene ambiguous. Germline V gene lookup returns CDR1 MDHEN and CDR2 SYDVKM. The CDR3 totals 13 residues. The V end lost 6 bases, the J end lost 3 bases, and 11 bases lay between the germline ends.

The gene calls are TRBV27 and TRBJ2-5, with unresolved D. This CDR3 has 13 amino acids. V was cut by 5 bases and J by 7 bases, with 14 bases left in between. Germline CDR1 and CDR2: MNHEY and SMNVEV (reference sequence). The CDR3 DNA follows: TGTGCCAGCAGTCCCGTGATGTACGGGACCCAGTACTTC. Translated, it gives CASSPVMYGTQYF.

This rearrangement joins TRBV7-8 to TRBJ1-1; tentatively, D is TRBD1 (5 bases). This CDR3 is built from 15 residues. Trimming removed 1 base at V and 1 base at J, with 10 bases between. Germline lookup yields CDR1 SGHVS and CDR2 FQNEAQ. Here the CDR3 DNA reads TGTGCCAGCAGCTTAGTTGGGGGGGGGAACACTGAAGCTTTCTTT. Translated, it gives CASSLVGGGNTEAFF.

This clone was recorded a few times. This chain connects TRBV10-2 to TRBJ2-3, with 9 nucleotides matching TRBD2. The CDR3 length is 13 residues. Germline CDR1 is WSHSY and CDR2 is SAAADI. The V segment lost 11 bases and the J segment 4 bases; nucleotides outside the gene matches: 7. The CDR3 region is CAAAGGRADTQYF. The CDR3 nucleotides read TGCGCCGCCGCGGGAGGGAGGGCAGATACGCAGTATTTT.

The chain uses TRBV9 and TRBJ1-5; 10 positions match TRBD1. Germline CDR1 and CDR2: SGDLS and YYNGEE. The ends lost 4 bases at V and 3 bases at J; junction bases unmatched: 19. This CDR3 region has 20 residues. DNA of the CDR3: TGTGCCAGCAGCTGTGACCCGGGACAGGGGCCCGGTAATTACAATCAGCCCCAGCATTTT. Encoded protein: CASSCDPGQGPGNYNQPQHF.

Here the CDR3 reads CASSLVGQGQETQYF. The CDR3, as DNA: TGTGCCAGCAGCTTGGTAGGACAGGGCCAAGAGACCCAGTACTTC. This chain links TRBV5-4 with TRBJ2-5; the match to TRBD1 covers 8 bases. The V gene end was trimmed by 0 bases and the J gene end by 1 base; junction bases not matched to a gene: 2. Per germline, CDR1 SGHNT and CDR2 YYREEE (reference sequence). CDR3 length equals 15 residues.